These T cell receptor beta chains were read from a single sample in a study of T cell responses to AZD1222 COVID-19 vaccine. Only in-frame clones appear in the TCRdb table, and some are missing; sequencing was by immunoSEQ multiplex PCR. The sample lists around 150,000 clones, 92% occurring once. The material sequenced was peripheral blood, taken on day 0 of MenACWY control vaccination. The receptors derive from an adult in good health. CDR3s include the opening cysteine and the closing phenylalanine or tryptophan. Fields, in order: V gene, CDR3 length, J gene, CDR3 protein.

V: TRBV3-1/TRBV3-2
length: 18
J: TRBJ2-1
CDR3: CASSQDPLRWEGNNEQFF

V: TRBV10-3
length: 14
J: TRBJ2-3
CDR3: CAISEDRATDTQYF

V: TRBV18
length: 14
J: TRBJ2-3
CDR3: CASSQGHGPDTQYF

V: TRBV7-9
length: 12
J: TRBJ2-1
CDR3: CASRDRYNEQFF

V: TRBV15
length: 14
J: TRBJ1-4
CDR3: CATSIGHPDEKLFF

V: TRBV5-1
length: 12
J: TRBJ1-2
CDR3: CASSFEGVGYTF

V: TRBV2
length: 14
J: TRBJ1-6
CDR3: CASSGLLYNSPLHF

V: TRBV30
length: 16
J: TRBJ1-1
CDR3: CAWSVLGGRVNTEAFF

V: TRBV30
length: 13
J: TRBJ1-1
CDR3: CAWNGIRDTEAFF

V: TRBV19
length: 16
J: TRBJ2-7
CDR3: CASSLRGTGILSEQYF

V: TRBV19
length: 17
J: TRBJ1-4
CDR3: CAQLLKQGSATNEKLFF

V: TRBV18
length: 14
J: TRBJ1-1
CDR3: CASSPGVLNTEAFF

V: TRBV9
length: 14
J: TRBJ2-1
CDR3: CASSDGRVYNEQFF

V: TRBV9
length: 17
J: TRBJ2-1
CDR3: CASSVVSSASGYNEQFF

V: TRBV9
length: 15
J: TRBJ2-7
CDR3: CASSLGGTGFDEQYF

V: TRBV7-8
length: 14
J: TRBJ1-4
CDR3: CASSQLGGGEKLFF

V: TRBV6-5
length: 13
J: TRBJ2-5
CDR3: CAHGPGTSETQYF

V: TRBV6-5
length: 16
J: TRBJ1-5
CDR3: CASSYSGGSSNQPQHF

V: TRBV5-5
length: 15
J: TRBJ1-5
CDR3: CASSLGQGGIQPQHF

V: TRBV7-9
length: 15
J: TRBJ2-7
CDR3: CASSLLGDTSTEQYF

V: TRBV12-3/TRBV12-4
length: 12
J: TRBJ1-5
CDR3: CASSFNPRSQHF

V: TRBV11-2
length: 14
J: TRBJ2-1
CDR3: CASSYLTRRNEQFF

V: TRBV6-5
length: 15
J: TRBJ2-5
CDR3: CASRGTSGKVETQYF

V: TRBV5-1
length: 14
J: TRBJ2-7
CDR3: CASSSTGRPYEQYF

V: TRBV12-5
length: 11
J: TRBJ1-1
CDR3: CASGRDSRAFF

V: TRBV18
length: 16
J: TRBJ2-1
CDR3: CASSRSGREAYNEQFF

V: TRBV11-2
length: 12
J: TRBJ1-1
CDR3: CASSFRGSEAFF

V: TRBV7-8
length: 16
J: TRBJ1-2
CDR3: CASGSPGKGAGYGYTF

V: TRBV9
length: 13
J: TRBJ1-4
CDR3: CASSVQGGEKLFF

V: TRBV19
length: 14
J: TRBJ1-1
CDR3: CASSKEEYRTEAFF

V: TRBV2
length: 11
J: TRBJ2-7
CDR3: CASRGRPEQYF

V: TRBV9
length: 15
J: TRBJ1-4
CDR3: CASSAGDRRDEKLFF

V: TRBV27
length: 15
J: TRBJ2-3
CDR3: CASTSTRLSTDTQYF

V: TRBV9
length: 14
J: TRBJ2-7
CDR3: CASSALAGAYEQYF

V: TRBV6-1
length: 16
J: TRBJ2-7
CDR3: CASSGAGTGGSYEQYF

V: TRBV4-3
length: 15
J: TRBJ2-2
CDR3: CASSQAQGNTGELFF

V: TRBV2
length: 13
J: TRBJ1-1
CDR3: CARKGDRDTEAFF